What follows are 27 T cell receptor beta chains derived from one specimen sequenced in a study of blood T cell repertoires in COVID-19. Only in-frame clones appear in the TCRdb table, and some are missing; sequencing was by immunoSEQ multiplex PCR. The sample lists fewer than 200,000 clones, roughly 90% occurring once. Sample: peripheral blood. The receptors were sampled from a man in his sixties with acute or convalescent COVID-19.

The CDR3 nucleotides are TGCGCCAGCAGCCCGACTAGCGGGAGGGCTGCCTACAATGAGCAGTTCTTC. Translated, it gives CASSPTSGRAAYNEQFF. The chain is built from TRBV5-1 and TRBJ2-1; TRBD2 aligns across 14 bases. Germline assignment: CDR1 SGHRS and CDR2 YFSETQ. Trimming removed 4 bases from V and 2 bases from J; junction bases left unmatched: 5. The CDR3 totals 17 residues.

This chain joins TRBV9 and TRBJ2-2; TRBD1 matches at 7 bases. CDR1 is SGDLS and CDR2 is YYNGEE in the germline V gene. Trimming took 2 bases from V and 6 from J; bases not matched to a gene: 1. CDR3 length equals 13 residues. The CDR3 sequence is CASSVDRAGELFF. The CDR3 coding sequence is TGTGCCAGCAGCGTTGACAGGGCCGGGGAGCTGTTTTTT.

J is TRBJ1-2 and V is TRBV18; possibly TRBD1 for D (5 bases). Germline CDR1 reads KGHSH; CDR2 reads LQKENI. Trimming removed 3 bases from V and 4 bases from J, with 12 bases in between. This CDR3 contains 14 residues. The CDR3 region has the DNA TGTGCCAGCTCACCCTCGGACACTTTCTATGGCTACACCTTC. This sequence encodes CASSPSDTFYGYTF.

The V and J genes are TRBV7-6 and TRBJ2-7, with D hard to call. This CDR3 spans 14 amino acids. Per germline, CDR1 SGHVS and CDR2 FNYEAQ. The V end was cut by 0 bases, the J end by 2 bases, with 8 bases between. The CDR3 is CASSLAGSTYEQYF. As DNA, the CDR3 is TGTGCCAGCAGCTTAGCCGGGTCCACCTACGAGCAGTACTTC.

V is TRBV7-2 and J is TRBJ2-4; the D gene is possibly TRBD1 (6 bases). Trimming removed 2 bases from V and 5 bases from J, with 13 bases in between. The V gene's germline CDR1 is SGHTA and CDR2 FQGNSA. There are 15 residues in the CDR3. CDR3 bases: TGTGCCAGCAGCTTACGGGGACAAGGTGAAAACATTCAGTACTTC. This sequence encodes CASSLRGQGENIQYF.

V gene TRBV5-1 combines with J gene TRBJ2-7; D unresolved. The germline V gene has CDR1 SGHRS and CDR2 YFSETQ. This CDR3 comprises 13 residues. V lost 0 bases and J lost 4, with 8 bases in between. CDR3 in amino acids: CASSLALNYEQYF. For the CDR3, the DNA is TGCGCCAGCAGCTTGGCACTCAATTACGAGCAGTACTTC.

This clone was detected only a few times. This rearrangement joins TRBV29-1 to TRBJ1-2; 7 nucleotides align to TRBD1. With 7 bases clipped from V and 7 bases from J, the junction kept 15 bases outside the gene matches. Germline loops: CDR1 SQVTM, CDR2 ANQGSEA. The CDR3 runs 14 residues. This CDR3 is CSASATGKVAGYTF. In nucleotides, the CDR3 is TGCAGCGCCTCCGCGACAGGGAAGGTAGCTGGCTACACCTTC.

This chain uses TRBV7-9 with TRBJ2-5; a weak D match, TRBD2 (5 bases). Germline assignment: CDR1 SEHNR and CDR2 FQNEAQ (reference sequence). The length of the CDR3 is 11 residues. Trimming shortened V by 7 bases and J by 5 bases, and 8 bases separated the two germline ends. CDR3: CASIRGETQYF. Here the CDR3 DNA reads TGTGCCAGCATCCGAGGGGAGACCCAGTACTTC.

This clone was seen more than once but under ten times. The genes are TRBV9 and TRBJ2-5; D call uncertain. Germline CDR1 is SGDLS and CDR2 is YYNGEE. V lost 3 bases and J 5 bases, leaving 11 bases between the germline ends. The CDR3 has 13 residues. CDR3 in DNA: TGTGCCAGCAGCGCCCTATTCGGTGAGACCCAGTACTTC. The encoded protein is CASSALFGETQYF.

In this sample, this clone turned up once. The chain carries TRBV5-1 and TRBJ2-2; 10 nucleotides line up with TRBD2. CDR1 is SGHRS, CDR2 YFSETQ, per germline. V shed 0 bases, J shed 5 bases, and the junction held 4 bases outside the gene matches. The CDR3 consists of 16 residues. The CDR3 region has the DNA TGCGCCAGCAGCTTGGGAACTAGCGGGGTAACCGGGGAGCTGTTTTTT. Amino acids: CASSLGTSGVTGELFF.

This clone was picked up a small number of times. The V and J genes are TRBV11-2 and TRBJ2-5, with D possibly being TRBD1 (5 bases). V was cut by 2 bases and J by 5 bases, with 12 bases left in between. Germline CDR1 is SGHAT and CDR2 is FQNNGV. The CDR3 totals 14 residues. CDR3 DNA: TGTGCCAGCAGCTTATTCGGAAGGGGCGAGACCCAGTACTTC. Translation: CASSLFGRGETQYF. Full variable domain (remainder filled in from reference TRBV11-2 and TRBJ2-5): EAGVAQSPRYKIIEKRQSVAFWCNPISGHATLYWYQQILGQGPKLLIQFQNNGVVDDSQLPKDRFSAERLKGVDSTLKIQPAKLEDSAVYLCASSLFGRGETQYFGPGTRLLVL.

This chain uses TRBV7-9 with TRBJ1-4; D may be TRBD1 (6 bases). The CDR3 totals 15 residues. The germline gives CDR1 SEHNR, CDR2 FQNEAQ (reference sequence). Trimming removed 2 bases from V and 3 bases from J, with 10 bases in between. The CDR3 DNA reads as TGTGCCAGCAGCTTAACGACAGGACCTAATGAAAAACTGTTTTTT. Its translation is CASSLTTGPNEKLFF.

V and J are TRBV5-1 and TRBJ2-1; TRBD1 might be the D (5 bases). The CDR3 covers 14 residues. Trimming shortened V by 4 bases and J by 6 bases, and 14 bases separated the two germline ends. Germline values: CDR1 SGHRS, CDR2 YFSETQ. In DNA form, the CDR3 reads TGCGCCAGCAGCCGGCAGCCTCAGGGCAATGAGCAGTTCTTC. It translates to CASSRQPQGNEQFF.

This chain uses TRBV11-2 with TRBJ2-3, with 8 bases aligning to TRBD2. Germline assignment: CDR1 SGHAT and CDR2 FQNNGV. J lost 3 bases, V lost 2 bases, and 4 bases had no gene match. The CDR3 extends over 15 amino acids. The CDR3 DNA reads TGTGCCAGCAGCTTACGGGGGGGTTGGACAGATACGCAGTATTTT. Translation gives CASSLRGGWTDTQYF.

This clone was counted only a few times. CDR3 bases: TGCGCCAGCAGCTTGAGTTTAAGGGAGAGGGATGAGCAGTTCTTC. Translating gives CASSLSLRERDEQFF. This chain uses TRBV5-1 with TRBJ2-1; TRBD2 might be the D (5 bases). This CDR3 contains 15 residues. The germline gives CDR1 SGHRS, CDR2 YFSETQ. V was cut by 1 base and J by 8 bases, with 16 bases left in between.

The CDR3 here is CASSERRSGTLATNEKLFF. For the CDR3, the DNA is TGTGCCAGCAGTGAAAGAAGATCCGGGACACTTGCAACTAATGAAAAACTGTTTTTT. This chain connects TRBV2 to TRBJ1-4; D might be TRBD1 (6 bases). The CDR3 contains 19 residues. Germline V gene data show CDR1 as SNHLY and CDR2 as FYNNEI. V was pared by 2 bases and J by 0 bases, with 19 bases between.

The rearrangement links TRBV6-5 to TRBJ1-4; 7 bases are a match to TRBD1. This CDR3 contains 13 residues. CDR1 MNHEY and CDR2 SVGAGI come from the germline V gene. Trimming took 8 bases from V and 4 from J; bases not matched to a gene: 4. The CDR3 spells CASEGASNEKLFF. In nucleotides, the CDR3 is TGTGCCAGCGAGGGGGCCAGTAATGAAAAACTGTTTTTT.

The sample holds a few counts of this clone. This chain connects TRBV19 to TRBJ1-5; TRBD1 agrees at 10 bases. Unmatched junction bases numbered 9, after V lost 10 bases and J lost 0 bases. This CDR3 has 16 amino acids. Germline V gene sequence: CDR1 LNHDA, CDR2 SQIVND (reference sequence). The CDR3 DNA follows: TGTGCCACCCGGGACAGGGGAGGTGATAGCAATCAGCCCCAGCATTTT. Amino acid sequence: CATRDRGGDSNQPQHF. The full variable domain, rest sourced from reference TRBV19 and TRBJ1-5, is DGGITQSPKYLFRKEGQNVTLSCEQNLNHDAMYWYRQDPGQGLRLIYYSQIVNDFQKGDIAEGYSVSREKKESFPLTVTSAQKNPTAFYLCATRDRGGDSNQPQHFGDGTRLSIL.

V usage is TRBV7-2 and J usage is TRBJ1-6; D perhaps matches TRBD1 (5 bases). The V end lost 5 bases, the J end lost 7 bases, and 9 bases lay between the germline ends. The CDR3 runs 13 residues. The V gene's germline CDR1 is SGHTA and CDR2 FQGNSA. CDR3 nucleotides: TGTGCCAGCAGCCAACGGGGGAATTCACCCCTCCACTTT. This translates into CASSQRGNSPLHF.

The rearrangement links TRBV5-6 to TRBJ2-2; 7 positions match TRBD2. This CDR3 is 18 amino acids long. Germline lookup yields CDR1 SGHDT and CDR2 YYEEEE. The trim removed 0 bases at V and 4 bases at J, leaving 12 bases unmatched. This CDR3 reads CASSLEGAGPLRTGELFF. CDR3 DNA sequence: TGTGCCAGCAGCTTGGAGGGAGCGGGGCCCCTGCGCACCGGGGAGCTGTTTTTT. Filled out from reference TRBV5-6 and TRBJ2-2, the complete variable domain reads DAGVTQSPTHLIKTRGQQVTLRCSPKSGHDTVSWYQQALGQGPQFIFQYYEEEERQRGNFPDRFSGHQFPNYSSELNVNALLLGDSALYLCASSLEGAGPLRTGELFFGEGSRLTVL.

The rearrangement uses TRBV19 and TRBJ2-7; D is perhaps TRBD1 (6 bases). V lost 2 bases to trimming and J lost 2 bases, with 10 bases between them. The germline V gene has CDR1 LNHDA and CDR2 SQIVND (reference sequence). The CDR3 sequence is 14 residues long. In DNA, the CDR3 is TGTGCCAGTAGTATACAGGGGTTGGCCTACGAGCAGTACTTC. Protein product: CASSIQGLAYEQYF.

The rearrangement uses TRBV5-6 and TRBJ1-2; 8 positions match TRBD1. The CDR3 covers 15 residues. Germline lookup yields CDR1 SGHDT and CDR2 YYEEEE. V was pared by 4 bases and J by 5 bases, with 10 bases of the junction left unmatched. The CDR3 reads CASSPGQARVYGYTF. CDR3 DNA: TGTGCCAGCAGCCCGGGACAGGCGAGGGTTTATGGCTACACCTTC.

This clone appeared a single time. This CDR3 reads CASSDITGYSPLHF. The DNA for the CDR3 is TGTGCCAGCAGTGATATCACAGGGTATTCACCCCTCCACTTT. This chain uses TRBV6-1 with TRBJ1-6; D possibly corresponds to TRBD1 (6 bases). V lost 3 bases to trimming and J lost 8 bases, with 11 bases between them. There are 14 residues in the CDR3. Germline V gives CDR1 MNHNS, CDR2 SASEGT.

The chain recombines TRBV29-1 with TRBJ1-3; D may be TRBD1 (5 bases). The V end was cut by 7 bases, the J end by 0 bases, with 13 bases between. Looked up from germline, CDR1 is SQVTM and CDR2 is ANQGSEA. The CDR3 consists of 14 residues. CDR3 residues: CSASRQSSGNTIYF. The DNA for the CDR3 is TGCAGCGCTAGCAGACAGAGCTCTGGAAACACCATATATTTT. Full variable domain (remainder filled in from reference TRBV29-1 and TRBJ1-3): SAVISQKPSRDICQRGTSLTIQCQVDSQVTMMFWYRQQPGQSLTLIATANQGSEATYESGFVIDKFPISRPNLTFSTLTVSNMSPEDSSIYLCSASRQSSGNTIYFGEGSWLTVV.

V and J are TRBV27 and TRBJ1-2, with D maybe TRBD1 (6 bases). From germline, CDR1 is MNHEY and CDR2 SMNVEV (reference sequence). The V end lost 3 bases, the J end lost 8 bases, and 16 bases lay between the germline ends. The CDR3 runs to 14 residues. In DNA, the CDR3 is TGTGCCAGCAGTTTTCGGGGGGCGGACTTAGGCTACACCTTC. This sequence encodes CASSFRGADLGYTF.

Concerning this clone itself: At the DNA level, this CDR3 is encoded by other sequences in the same sample as well. The V gene is TRBV30, the J gene TRBJ1-5; 7 nucleotides line up with TRBD1. The germline gives CDR1 GTSNPN, CDR2 SVGIG (reference sequence). The CDR3 has 15 amino acids. The V segment lost 3 bases and the J segment 0 bases; nucleotides outside the gene matches: 5. The CDR3 region is CAWSRGAASNQPQHF. The CDR3 DNA sequence: TGTGCCTGGAGCAGGGGGGCGGCTAGCAATCAGCCCCAGCATTTT.

The chain joins TRBV19 to TRBJ1-4; 8 bases match TRBD1. Germline CDR1 LNHDA, CDR2 SQIVND (reference sequence). Germline trimming cut 11 bases from V and 8 bases from J; bases unmatched to any gene: 10. The CDR3 is made up of 13 amino acids. CDR3 residues: CAVSPGGWEKLFF. In DNA form, the CDR3 reads TGTGCCGTCAGTCCAGGGGGCTGGGAAAAACTGTTTTTT.